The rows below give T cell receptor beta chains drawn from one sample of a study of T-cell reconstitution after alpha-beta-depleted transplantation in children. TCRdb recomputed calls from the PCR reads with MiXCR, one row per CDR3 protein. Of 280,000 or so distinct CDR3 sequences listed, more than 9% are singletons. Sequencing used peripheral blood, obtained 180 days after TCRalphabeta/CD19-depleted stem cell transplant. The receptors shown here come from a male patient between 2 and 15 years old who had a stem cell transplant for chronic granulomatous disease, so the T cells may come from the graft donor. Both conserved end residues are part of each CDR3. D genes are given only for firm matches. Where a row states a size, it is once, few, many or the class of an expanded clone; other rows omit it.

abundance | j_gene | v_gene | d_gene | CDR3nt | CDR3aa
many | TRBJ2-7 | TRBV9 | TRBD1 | TGTGCCAGCAGCGGACAGGGGGCCTACGAGCAGTACTTC | CASSGQGAYEQYF
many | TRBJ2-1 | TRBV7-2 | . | TGTGCCAGCAGCTTAGAGCCGGGACGCGGATACAATGAGCAGTTCTTC | CASSLEPGRGYNEQFF
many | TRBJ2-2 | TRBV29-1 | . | TGCAGCGTTGGGTTCGCGGGTACGAACACCGGGGAGCTGTTTTTT | CSVGFAGTNTGELFF
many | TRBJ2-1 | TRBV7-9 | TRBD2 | TGTGCCAGCAGCCGATTAGCGGGAGGCTCCTACAATGAGCAGTTCTTC | CASSRLAGGSYNEQFF
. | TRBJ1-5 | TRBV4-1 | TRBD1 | TGCGCCAGCAGCCAATGGACAGGGAAAGATCACCCCCAGCATTTT | CASSQWTGKDHPQHF
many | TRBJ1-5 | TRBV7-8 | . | TGTGCCAGCAAACAGGGTGCGAGTCAGCCCCAGCATTTT | CASKQGASQPQHF
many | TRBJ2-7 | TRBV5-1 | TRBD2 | TGCGCCAGCAGCGGACTAGCGGGAGTCTCCTACGAGCAGTACTTC | CASSGLAGVSYEQYF
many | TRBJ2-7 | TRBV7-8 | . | TGTGCCAGCAGCTTAAATCCCGACAGCCCGACCTACGAGCAGTACTTC | CASSLNPDSPTYEQYF
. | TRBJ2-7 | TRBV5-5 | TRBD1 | TGTGCCAGCACCAGAGGACAGGGTTTGGGCTACGAGCAGTACTTC | CASTRGQGLGYEQYF
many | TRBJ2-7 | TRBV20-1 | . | TGCAGTGCGTGGGAGCGGCAAAGGTCCTACGAGCAGTACTTC | CSAWERQRSYEQYF
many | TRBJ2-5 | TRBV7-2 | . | TGTGCCAGCAGCTTAATTGAGAGTATTTGGTACCAAGAGACCCAGTACTTC | CASSLIESIWYQETQYF
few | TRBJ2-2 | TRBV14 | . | TGTGCCAGCAGCCTCGTTCACGGGAAAGCGAACACCGGGGAGCTGTTTTTT | CASSLVHGKANTGELFF
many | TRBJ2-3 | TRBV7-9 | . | TGTGCCAGCAGCCCCAGGGGCACTAGCGCAGATACGCAGTATTTT | CASSPRGTSADTQYF
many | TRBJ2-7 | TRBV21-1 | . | TGTGCCAGCAGACATACAGGGGTTAATGGAAAGTACTTC | CASRHTGVNGKYF
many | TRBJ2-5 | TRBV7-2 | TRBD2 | TGTGCCAGCAGCCCTCAGACTAGCGGGGGCCAAGAGACCCAGTACTTC | CASSPQTSGGQETQYF
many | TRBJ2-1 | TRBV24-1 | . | TGTGCCACCAGTGAACCCCGTGAAAGCAATGAGCAGTTCTTC | CATSEPRESNEQFF
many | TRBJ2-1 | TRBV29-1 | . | TGCAGCGTGGCCGGTCCTGAGCAGTTCTTC | CSVAGPEQFF